A single T cell receptor (beta chain) is shown here with its context. This sample is drawn from a study of blood T cell repertoires in COVID-19. Study as a whole: Whether acute or convalescent, the COVID-19 samples came from the United States, Italy and Spain. Nucleic acid was either cDNA or gDNA, and it came from T cells, B-cell-depleted T cells, or PBMCs.

Germline CDR1 is KGHSH and CDR2 is LQKENI. The CDR3 is made up of 15 amino acids. V shed 2 bases, J shed 3 bases, and the junction held 5 bases outside the gene matches. In the original workflow: Amplification of reference gene primers provided the estimated nucleated cell counts. Profiled with immunoSEQ multiplex PCR; TCRdb holds only in-frame clones, not every one. V, J and clone size derive from that table, while D and trimming were established from the DNA sequence. This sample has tens of thousands of clones; approximately 83% occur once, and the top ten carry about 46%. The material sequenced was peripheral blood. The sequence derives from a man between 65 and 85 years old with acute or convalescent COVID-19. The chain recombines TRBV18 with TRBJ2-5, with 8 bases matching TRBD2. The CDR3 bases are TGTGCCAGCTCACCATCCACGGGGGGGAAAGAGACCCAGTACTTC. Translated, it gives CASSPSTGGKETQYF.